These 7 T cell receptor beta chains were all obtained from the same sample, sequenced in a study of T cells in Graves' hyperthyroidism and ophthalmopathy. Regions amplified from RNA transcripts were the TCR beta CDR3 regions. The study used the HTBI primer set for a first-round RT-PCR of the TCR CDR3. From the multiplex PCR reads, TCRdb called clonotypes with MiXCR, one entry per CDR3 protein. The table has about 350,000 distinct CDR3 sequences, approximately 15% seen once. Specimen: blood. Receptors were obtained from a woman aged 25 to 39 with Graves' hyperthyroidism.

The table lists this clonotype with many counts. CDR3 nucleotides: TGTGCCAGCAGCCCAGCCGCTCAGCCCCAGCATTTT. Protein: CASSPAAQPQHF. The chain joins TRBV12-3 or TRBV12-4 to TRBJ1-5; D not certain. The CDR3 consists of 12 residues. V lost 6 bases and J lost 6, with 9 bases in between.

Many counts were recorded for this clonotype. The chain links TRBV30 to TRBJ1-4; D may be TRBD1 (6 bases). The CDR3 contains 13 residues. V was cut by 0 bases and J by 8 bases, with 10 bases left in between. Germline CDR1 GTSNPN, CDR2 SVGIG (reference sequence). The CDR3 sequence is CAWSVPGAEKLFF. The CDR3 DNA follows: TGTGCCTGGAGTGTACCGGGGGCGGAAAAACTGTTTTTT.

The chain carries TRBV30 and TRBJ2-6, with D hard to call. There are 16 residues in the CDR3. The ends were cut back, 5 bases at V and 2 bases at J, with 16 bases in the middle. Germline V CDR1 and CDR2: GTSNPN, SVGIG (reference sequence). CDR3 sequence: CAWARWAPAGANVLTF. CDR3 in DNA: TGTGCCTGGGCCAGGTGGGCGCCCGCTGGGGCCAACGTCCTGACTTTC.

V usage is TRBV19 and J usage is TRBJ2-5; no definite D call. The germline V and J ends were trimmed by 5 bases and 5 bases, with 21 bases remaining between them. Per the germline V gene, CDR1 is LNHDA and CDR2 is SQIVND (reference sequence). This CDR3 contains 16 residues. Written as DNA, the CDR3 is TGTGCCAGTAGTCCCTCGGGCGGCCCGGCCGGCGAGACCCAGTACTTC. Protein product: CASSPSGGPAGETQYF.

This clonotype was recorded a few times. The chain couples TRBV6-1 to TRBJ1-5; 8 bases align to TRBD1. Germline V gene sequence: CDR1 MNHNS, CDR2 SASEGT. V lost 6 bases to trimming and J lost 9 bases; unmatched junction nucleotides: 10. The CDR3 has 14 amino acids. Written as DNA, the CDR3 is TGTGCCAGCAGGGGACAGGTTCCTGCGGGGCCCCAGCATTTT. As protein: CASRGQVPAGPQHF.

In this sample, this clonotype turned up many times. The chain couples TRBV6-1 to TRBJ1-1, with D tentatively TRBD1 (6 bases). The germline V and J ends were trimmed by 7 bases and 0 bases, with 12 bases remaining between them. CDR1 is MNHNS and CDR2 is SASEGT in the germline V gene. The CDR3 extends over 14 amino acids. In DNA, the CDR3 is TGTGCCAGCAAAGTGACAGGAGTGAACACTGAAGCTTTCTTT. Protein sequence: CASKVTGVNTEAFF.

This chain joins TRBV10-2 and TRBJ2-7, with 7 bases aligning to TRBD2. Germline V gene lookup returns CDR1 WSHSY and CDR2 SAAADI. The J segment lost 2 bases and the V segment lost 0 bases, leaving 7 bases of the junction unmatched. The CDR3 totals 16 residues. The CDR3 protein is CASSESGRGGAYEQYF. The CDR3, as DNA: TGCGCCAGCAGTGAGTCGGGGCGGGGAGGGGCCTACGAGCAGTACTTC.